Below, 5 T cell receptor beta chains from the same sample are listed, as sequenced in a study of blood T cell repertoires in COVID-19. Data came from immunoSEQ multiplex PCR; TCRdb stores just in-frame clones and leaves some out. This sample has 300,000 or so clones; over 75% occur once, and the top ten carry around 8%. Sequencing input: peripheral blood. The source is a woman aged 45-60 years who had recovered from COVID-19.

The chain couples TRBV4-3 to TRBJ1-1; possibly TRBD1 for D (5 bases). The CDR3 contains 16 residues. Germline V gene data show CDR1 as LGHNA and CDR2 as YSLEER. V shed 0 bases and J shed 7 bases, with 18 bases lying between them. The chain's CDR3 is CASSQDRPGLGYEAFF. The CDR3 region has the DNA TGCGCCAGCAGCCAAGATCGGCCAGGGCTGGGTTATGAAGCTTTCTTT.

This chain connects TRBV9 to TRBJ1-1; possible D gene TRBD1, 6 bases. This CDR3 comprises 14 residues. V was pared by 4 bases and J by 4 bases, with 14 bases between. Germline-derived CDR1 and CDR2 are SGDLS and YYNGEE. The CDR3 nucleotides read TGTGCCAGCAGCCCTAACAGGGCGGGCACTGAAGCTTTCTTT. Its translation: CASSPNRAGTEAFF.

A note on this clone: The sample contains more than one DNA sequence encoding this CDR3. The rearrangement uses TRBV5-1 and TRBJ1-1; possibly TRBD1 for D (5 bases). The length of the CDR3 is 13 residues. The V gene's germline CDR1 is SGHRS and CDR2 YFSETQ. V was clipped by 1 base and J by 5 bases, with 9 bases between them. The CDR3 is CASSLQGDTEAFF. CDR3 in DNA: TGCGCCAGCAGCTTGCAGGGCGATACTGAAGCTTTCTTT.

V gene TRBV2 combines with J gene TRBJ2-5, with TRBD2 matching over 8 bases. The ends lost 8 bases at V and 4 bases at J; junction bases unmatched: 15. CDR3 size: 16 residues. Germline values: CDR1 SNHLY, CDR2 FYNNEI. The CDR3 nucleotides read TGTGCCAGCGGTGTCCGATTAGCGGGAACCGGAGAGACCCAGTACTTC. This codes for CASGVRLAGTGETQYF.

This chain joins TRBV6-6 and TRBJ2-1, with 7 bases matching TRBD2. V shed 2 bases, J shed 6 bases, and the junction held 4 bases outside the gene matches. This CDR3 is built from 14 residues. Germline assignment: CDR1 MNHNY and CDR2 SVGAGI (reference sequence). The CDR3 protein is CASSYGLAANEQFF. The CDR3 DNA reads TGTGCCAGCAGTTACGGTCTAGCGGCCAATGAGCAGTTCTTC.